The subject of this entry is one T cell receptor (beta chain). Sample time point: pretreatment peripheral blood. This record comes from a study of PD-L1 blockade in urothelial cancer. About the research overall: Earlier, patients had received 0 to 3 chemotherapy regimens. Blood analyses occurred 3 weeks (second dose) and 6 weeks post treatment start. Median T cell yield from blood was over 120,000.

PCRs were each spiked with synthetic TCR analog templates. The protocol was immunoSEQ multiplex PCR, while the TCRdb copy is restricted to in-frame clones and leaves out a portion. Found here are around 63,000 clones, 80% to 90% of them singletons; the top ten hold around 5.7%. The CDR3 runs 16 residues. V was cut by 0 bases and J by 5 bases, with 18 bases left in between. The germline CDR1 and CDR2 sequences are SGHRS and YFSETQ. The sequenced sample was PBMCs, obtained around atezolizumab (anti-PD-L1) treatment. This sequence originates from a man aged 70 or older with urothelial cancer. The rearrangement uses TRBV5-1 and TRBJ2-7; no clear D. This chain's CDR3 is CASSLGPVSSMNEQYF. The CDR3 bases are TGCGCCAGCAGCTTGGGCCCCGTGTCCTCTATGAACGAGCAGTACTTC.